These 28 T cell receptor beta chains were sequenced from one sample in a study of cytomegalovirus exposure and HLA in healthy donors. PCR involved 60 Vbeta and 13 Jbeta primers. Sequenced by immunoSEQ multiplex PCR; TCRdb stores in-frame clones only, minus some. Found here are about 150,000 clones, 70% to 80% of them singletons; the top ten hold around 1.5%. The sequenced sample consisted of PBMCs. These receptors came from a man in his forties in good health and CMV-seronegative.

V and J are TRBV7-3 and TRBJ2-1, with TRBD1 matching 9 bases. V dropped 5 bases and J dropped 7; count of bases not matched to a gene: 18. The CDR3 is made up of 18 amino acids. The germline V gene encodes CDR1 SGHTA and CDR2 FQGTGA. CDR3 sequence (DNA): TGTGCCAGCAGCCCCTACTCACTCCGGGACAGGGCGGGTAATGAGCAGTTCTTC. It yields the protein CASSPYSLRDRAGNEQFF. Variable domain in full (rest from reference TRBV7-3 and TRBJ2-1): GAGVSQTPSNKVTEKGKYVELRCDPISGHTALYWYRQSLGQGPEFLIYFQGTGAADDSGLPNDRFFAVRPEGSVSTLKIQRTERGDSAVYLCASSPYSLRDRAGNEQFFGPGTRLTVL.

The chain combines TRBV27 with TRBJ1-1, with 7 bases aligning to TRBD1. The CDR3 totals 16 residues. Germline loops: CDR1 MNHEY, CDR2 SMNVEV (reference sequence). Trimming cost V 1 base and J 5 bases; bases outside gene matches: 10. In nucleotides, the CDR3 is TGTGCCAGCAGTTTATTCAGGGGGGCGATGAGAACTGAAGCTTTCTTT. It encodes CASSLFRGAMRTEAFF.

Notes on this clone: This sample also contains other DNA sequences that code for the same CDR3. J is TRBJ1-5 and V is TRBV28; the D gene is possibly TRBD1 (5 bases). Trimming stripped 5 bases from V and 1 base from J, with 9 bases between. The length of the CDR3 is 14 residues. CDR1 and CDR2 (germline): MDHEN, SYDVKM. The CDR3 is CASSLRQSNQPQHF. CDR3 bases: TGTGCCAGCAGTCTTAGACAGAGCAATCAGCCCCAGCATTTT.

Concerning this clone itself: One junction end disagrees with the germline gene, perhaps due to a read error. The V call is TRBV7-8, the J call TRBJ2-6; tentatively, D is TRBD2 (6 bases). CDR3 length: 14 amino acids. Per the germline V gene, CDR1 is SGHVS and CDR2 is FQNEAQ. CDR3 DNA: TGTGCCAGCAGCTTATTCGGCGGGGCCAACGGCCTGACTTTC. It yields the protein CASSLFGGANGLTF.

The rearrangement joins TRBV28 to TRBJ1-4; D gene uncertain. With 6 bases removed from V and 5 bases from J, the gap between germline ends came to 16 bases. The CDR3 consists of 15 residues. Germline CDR1 and CDR2: MDHEN and SYDVKM. The CDR3 coding sequence is TGTGCCAGCAGCTCCGGGAGGAGGGTGAATGAAAAACTGTTTTTT. This encodes CASSSGRRVNEKLFF.

The rearrangement joins TRBV5-5 to TRBJ2-7, with D perhaps TRBD1 (5 bases). The V gene lost 6 bases and the J gene lost 4 bases, with 20 bases spanning the gap. Germline CDR1 reads SGHKS; CDR2 reads YYEKEE (reference sequence). This CDR3 has 15 amino acids. As DNA, the CDR3 is TGTGCCAGCACCCCTACCCCGGACAAGGGGTACGAGCAGTACTTC. It yields the protein CASTPTPDKGYEQYF.

The J gene is TRBJ2-1, the V gene TRBV30, with 11 bases identical to TRBD2. The CDR3 sequence is 14 residues long. V lost 3 bases and J lost 5; bases outside the gene matches: 3. Germline loops: CDR1 GTSNPN, CDR2 SVGIG (reference sequence). The CDR3 spells CAWRGLADNNEQFF. In DNA form, the CDR3 reads TGTGCCTGGAGGGGACTAGCGGATAACAATGAGCAGTTCTTC.

This clone was counted only a few times. The V call is TRBV4-1, the J call TRBJ2-7; D perhaps matches TRBD2 (7 bases). The V and J ends lost 4 bases and 5 bases respectively, with 12 bases between them. The germline gives CDR1 MGHRA, CDR2 YSYEKL. CDR3 length equals 13 residues. CDR3 DNA sequence: TGCGCCAGCAGCCGCCCGGGGGGCCACGAGCAGTACTTC. This codes for CASSRPGGHEQYF.

This clone was found a few times. This chain joins TRBV6-1 and TRBJ1-5; TRBD1 is a possible D gene (5 bases). Deletions cut 5 bases from V and 9 bases from J, with 11 bases between. The germline CDR1 and CDR2 sequences are MNHNS and SASEGT. The CDR3 is made up of 12 amino acids. This CDR3 reads CASSSNGGPQHF. In DNA, the CDR3 is TGTGCCAGCAGTTCCAACGGGGGGCCCCAGCATTTT.

As to this clone: One junction end does not reproduce the germline sequence, and a read error may be involved. The genes are TRBV2 and TRBJ2-4, with D perhaps matching TRBD1 (6 bases). This CDR3 has 15 amino acids. Germline loops: CDR1 SNHLY, CDR2 FYNNEI. The CDR3 spells CASTLDSLPKNSQYF. In DNA form, the CDR3 reads TGTGCCAGCACCTTGGACAGTCTTCCCAAAAACAGTCAGTACTTC.

The rearrangement links TRBV2 to TRBJ1-3; tentatively, D is TRBD1 (6 bases). The CDR3 sequence is 16 residues long. V lost 3 bases, J lost 0 bases, and 12 bases lay in between. Germline V CDR1 and CDR2: SNHLY, FYNNEI. The CDR3 region has the DNA TGTGCCAGCAGTGACAGGGGACGGAACTCTGGAAACACCATATATTTT. Its translation: CASSDRGRNSGNTIYF. Using reference TRBV2 and TRBJ1-3 for the parts outside the CDR3, the full variable domain is EPEVTQTPSHQVTQMGQEVILRCVPISNHLYFYWYRQILGQKVEFLVSFYNNEISEKSEIFDDQFSVERPDGSNFTLKIRSTKLEDSAMYFCASSDRGRNSGNTIYFGEGSWLTVV.

The V gene is TRBV7-2, the J gene TRBJ1-1; 11 bases match TRBD1. The CDR3 has 16 amino acids. The V segment lost 3 bases and the J segment 2 bases; nucleotides outside the gene matches: 5. Germline values: CDR1 SGHTA, CDR2 FQGNSA. CDR3 DNA sequence: TGTGCCAGCAGCTTGCAGGGACAGGGGGTAAACACTGAAGCTTTCTTT. Translated: CASSLQGQGVNTEAFF.

The rearrangement joins TRBV28 to TRBJ2-7, with 8 bases identical to TRBD2. The J segment lost 2 bases and the V segment lost 8 bases, leaving 5 bases of the junction unmatched. This CDR3 is 13 amino acids long. The germline V gene encodes CDR1 MDHEN and CDR2 SYDVKM. The chain's CDR3 is CASADGGAYEQYF. CDR3 coding DNA: TGTGCCAGCGCCGACGGGGGGGCCTACGAGCAGTACTTC.

The V call is TRBV29-1, the J call TRBJ2-1; 10 nucleotides match TRBD2. The CDR3 has 14 amino acids. Looked up from germline, CDR1 is SQVTM and CDR2 is ANQGSEA. V shed 4 bases and J 3 bases; nucleotides not matched to a gene: 3. For the CDR3, the DNA is TGCAGCGTTGCTGGACTAGCGGACTACAATGAGCAGTTCTTC. Its protein product is CSVAGLADYNEQFF.

This chain uses TRBV29-1 with TRBJ1-1; D not certain. V lost 6 bases, J lost 13 bases, and 9 bases lay in between. The CDR3 sequence is 8 residues long. Looked up from germline, CDR1 is SQVTM and CDR2 is ANQGSEA. The CDR3 DNA is TGCAGCGTGGACTGTGATTTCTTT. Translation: CSVDCDFF.

The chain has TRBV9 and TRBJ2-2; tentatively, D is TRBD2 (5 bases). This CDR3 spans 15 amino acids. Per the germline V gene, CDR1 is SGDLS and CDR2 is YYNGEE. The V and J ends lost 4 bases and 3 bases respectively, with 13 bases between them. CDR3 in amino acids: CASSPRGSDTGELFF. For the CDR3, the DNA is TGTGCCAGCAGCCCCCGGGGTAGTGACACCGGGGAGCTGTTTTTT.

This clone was observed a handful of times. The chain recombines TRBV28 with TRBJ2-5, with a weak D call TRBD1 (5 bases). V shed 7 bases and J shed 4 bases, with 22 bases lying between them. Looked up from germline, CDR1 is MDHEN and CDR2 is SYDVKM. The CDR3 has 16 amino acids. This chain's CDR3 is CASTIVPPRQGETQYF. The CDR3 nucleotides read TGTGCCAGCACCATCGTCCCCCCCCGGCAGGGAGAGACCCAGTACTTC. The variable domain in full, completed from reference TRBV28 and TRBJ2-5, reads DVKVTQSSRYLVKRTGEKVFLECVQDMDHENMFWYRQDPGLGLRLIYFSYDVKMKEKGDIPEGYSVSREKKERFSLILESASTNQTSMYLCASTIVPPRQGETQYFGPGTRLLVL.

Comment on this clone: One end of the junction fails to match germline, which may point to a read error. CDR3 DNA sequence: TGTGCCAGCACCCAAGAGTGGCTTGTCGCAGATACGCAGTATTTT. It translates to CASTQEWLVADTQYF. V is TRBV4-2 and J is TRBJ2-3, with D uncertain. Germline CDR1 reads LGHNA; CDR2 reads YNFKEQ. The CDR3 has 15 residues.

V is TRBV9 and J is TRBJ1-1; D gene unclear. The V end was cut by 6 bases, the J end by 1 base, with 7 bases between. This CDR3 comprises 12 residues. Germline assignment: CDR1 SGDLS and CDR2 YYNGEE. The CDR3 sequence: CASKSENTEAFF. The CDR3 coding sequence is TGTGCCAGCAAATCAGAGAACACTGAAGCTTTCTTT. Drawing the rest from reference TRBV9 and TRBJ1-1, the complete variable domain is DSGVTQTPKHLITATGQRVTLRCSPRSGDLSVYWYQQSLDQGLQFLIQYYNGEERAKGNILERFSAQQFPDLHSELNLSSLELGDSALYFCASKSENTEAFFGQGTRLTVV.

The V call is TRBV5-4, the J call TRBJ2-2, with 8 positions matching TRBD1. The CDR3 length is 15 residues. V lost 0 bases and J lost 6; bases outside the gene matches: 4. Germline V lookup: CDR1 SGHNT, CDR2 YYREEE (reference sequence). The CDR3 DNA sequence: TGTGCCAGCAGCTTGGTACAGGGGGAGGCCGGGGAGCTGTTTTTT. Translating gives CASSLVQGEAGELFF.

The rearrangement uses TRBV12-2 and TRBJ2-4; TRBD2 is the table's D call, not checked against the DNA. TRBV12-2 is termed a pseudogene. The CDR3 totals 18 residues. In DNA, the CDR3 is TGTGCAAGTCGCTTTCCCCCTGGGAGCGCCCTAGCCAAAAACATTCAGTACTTC. Translated: CASRFPPGSALAKNIQYF.

The CDR3 region has the DNA TGTGCCAGCAGCTTGGGGAGGAGCGGGGAGCTGTTTTTT. This gives the protein CASSLGRSGELFF. The chain is built from TRBV7-2 and TRBJ2-2, with D perhaps TRBD2 (6 bases). Germline CDR1 is SGHTA and CDR2 is FQGNSA. V was clipped by 3 bases and J by 7 bases, with 9 bases between them. This CDR3 contains 13 residues.

This clone was observed once. J is TRBJ2-5 and V is TRBV6-6; 10 nucleotides align to TRBD2. The J call may not be correct, given that the DNA end is closer to TRBJ2-7. There are 14 residues in the CDR3. The germline V gene has CDR1 MNHNY and CDR2 SVGAGI (reference sequence). The CDR3 sequence: CASTRLAGSYEQYF. For the CDR3, the DNA is TGTGCCAGCACGAGACTAGCGGGTTCCTACGAGCAGTACTTC.

V gene TRBV9 combines with J gene TRBJ2-1; 10 bases are shared with TRBD2. The J segment lost 7 bases and the V segment lost 0 bases, leaving 7 bases of the junction unmatched. The CDR3 is 16 residues long. Per the germline V gene, CDR1 is SGDLS and CDR2 is YYNGEE. DNA of the CDR3: TGTGCCAGCAGCGTAGCTAGCGGGAGTTTGGGGAATGAGCAGTTCTTC. It specifies CASSVASGSLGNEQFF.

Details on this clone: The junction does not match germline at one end; this may be a read error. The genes are TRBV6-4 and TRBJ2-6; weak D call: TRBD2 (6 bases). Germline V CDR1 and CDR2: MRHNA, SNTAGT. The CDR3 length is 15 residues. The CDR3 region is CASSDGGSGANGLTF. The CDR3, as DNA: TGTGCCAGCAGTGACGGGGGGTCTGGGGCCAACGGCCTGACTTTC.

V gene TRBV27 combines with J gene TRBJ2-7; D may be TRBD1 (6 bases). CDR1 and CDR2 from the germline V gene are MNHEY and SMNVEV (reference sequence). This CDR3 has 13 amino acids. V gave up 2 bases and J gave up 9 bases, with 14 bases separating them. This CDR3 is CASSLTPRGGQYF. DNA for the CDR3: TGTGCCAGCAGTTTAACCCCTCGAGGGGGGCAGTACTTC.

This chain connects TRBV5-4 to TRBJ2-1; 9 positions agree with TRBD1. With V trimmed by 6 bases and J by 4 bases, 8 bases remained unmatched. Germline assignment: CDR1 SGHNT and CDR2 YYREEE (reference sequence). CDR3 length: 15 amino acids. The CDR3 protein is CASTPDRGLYNEQFF. Written as DNA, the CDR3 is TGTGCCAGCACCCCGGACAGGGGCCTTTACAATGAGCAGTTCTTC.

The chain links TRBV5-4 to TRBJ2-1, with 15 bases identical to TRBD2. Germline V lookup: CDR1 SGHNT, CDR2 YYREEE (reference sequence). The CDR3 has 18 residues. J was trimmed by 7 bases and V by 2 bases; bases with no gene match: 10. The CDR3 is CASSFGLAGGPLRNEQFF. The DNA of the CDR3 is TGTGCCAGCAGCTTCGGACTAGCGGGAGGGCCCCTTAGGAATGAGCAGTTCTTC.